Sequencing of this T cell receptor beta chain was carried out in a study of T cell changes during pregnancy in multiple sclerosis. Germline loops: CDR1 SGHTA, CDR2 FQGTGA. The V gene end was trimmed by 5 bases and the J gene end by 2 bases; junction bases not matched to a gene: 12. There are 18 residues in the CDR3. Generated by immunoSEQ multiplex PCR, the TCRdb table keeps only in-frame clones and is missing some. The top ten hold 0.64% of the sample, which has roughly 40,000 clones, 84% seen once. This TCR came from a female donor with multiple sclerosis, enrolled in a pregnancy study. The rearrangement links TRBV7-3 to TRBJ2-6; 7 positions match TRBD2. The source material was CD4+ T cells from peripheral blood mononuclear cells, sampled before pregnancy. CDR3 nucleotides: TGTGCCAGCAGCGGTGGGGGACTAAGCTCACCTGGGGCCAACGTCCTGACTTTC. Its protein is CASSGGGLSSPGANVLTF.